A single T cell receptor beta chain is shown here with its context. These data belong to a study of T cell changes during pregnancy in multiple sclerosis. Measured with immunoSEQ multiplex PCR; TCRdb has only the in-frame clones, and not every one. Of about 40,000 clones detected, about 95% appear once; the ten largest clones hold about 1.8%. Germline assignment: CDR1 SGHDT and CDR2 YYEEEE. J was trimmed by 2 bases and V by 4 bases; bases with no gene match: 4. The CDR3 has 16 residues. The gene calls are TRBV5-6 and TRBJ2-1; 12 positions match TRBD2. The sequence derives from a female donor with multiple sclerosis, enrolled in a pregnancy study. This sample comprised peripheral blood, obtained in the third trimester of pregnancy. The CDR3 nucleotides are TGTGCCAGCAGCCCGACTAGCGGGAGTGCCTACAATGAGCAGTTCTTC. Its protein product is CASSPTSGSAYNEQFF. The full variable domain, with the rest looked up from reference TRBV5-6 and TRBJ2-1, is DAGVTQSPTHLIKTRGQQVTLRCSPKSGHDTVSWYQQALGQGPQFIFQYYEEEERQRGNFPDRFSGHQFPNYSSELNVNALLLGDSALYLCASSPTSGSAYNEQFFGPGTRLTVL.